The sequence of this TCR beta chain was determined in a study of post-analysis software for immune sequencing data. Overall study context: Relapsing-remitting, secondary progressive and progressive-relapsing forms made up the multiple sclerosis disease courses. Overall study findings and caveats: Patients showed TRBV5-6, TRBV5-1 and TRBV20-1 among roughly 5 TRBV segments more frequent than in controls.

Tagging with unique molecular identifiers was a feature of the TCR beta cDNA libraries. Each CDR3 protein is one row after TCRdb ran MiXCR on the PCR reads. The sample has approximately 660,000 distinct CDR3 sequences, 55% to 60% seen once; the top ten hold over 9%. Regarding this clonotype: Its antigen is unidentified.

Germline V CDR1 and CDR2: MNHEY, SVGEGT. V was trimmed by 0 bases and J by 2 bases, leaving 11 bases between them. This CDR3 has 15 amino acids. This receptor was taken from a girl aged 2 to 9 with multiple sclerosis. The rearrangement uses TRBV6-2 or TRBV6-3 and TRBJ2-7; D gene unclear. The source material was blood. CDR3 coding DNA: TGTGCCAGCAGTTACTCCTCTACGGACCCCTACGAGCAGTACTTC. The encoded protein is CASSYSSTDPYEQYF.